The clone carrying this T cell receptor beta chain showed up many times. Its specificity is unknown. The sample originates from a study of molecular identifiers for immune sequencing clone quantification. Previously reported methods and listed TCR primers produced the bulk TCR libraries. One entry per CDR3 protein results from TCRdb running MiXCR on the PCR reads. The table lists 85,000 to 100,000 distinct CDR3 sequences, around 24% of them singletons. Trimming removed 5 bases at V and 2 bases at J, with 7 bases between. The CDR3 is 12 amino acids. Per the germline V gene, CDR1 is LNHDA and CDR2 is SQIVND (reference sequence). Study-wide results and caveats: Highly expanded clone sizes could be underestimated by identical TCR molecules sharing a barcode.

Input material: naive CD8+ T cells from blood, with Jurkat cell RNA spiked in. Subset specified: FACS-sorted CD8+CD4-CCR7+CD45RA+ naive T cells. The chain recombines TRBV19 with TRBJ2-7, with D uncertain. The sequence came from a human donor in good health. Some libraries in this study had Jurkat cell RNA spiked in. CDR3 sequence reads: CASSVGAYEQYF. The CDR3 DNA reads as TGTGCCAGTAGTGTCGGAGCCTACGAGCAGTACTTC.